This TCR beta chain comes out of a study of blood T cells in healthy people across ages. General observations from the study: Because donor CMV status was unknown, expanded clonotype changes were possibly confounded.

Per germline, CDR1 LGHDT and CDR2 YNNKEL (reference sequence). This CDR3 has 18 residues. Each sample provided at least 5.5 micrograms of extracted total RNA. A word on this clonotype: Its cognate antigen is unknown. The junction differs from germline at one of its ends, possibly a read error.

Together with a sample-barcoded 5' primer, a J-beta primer mix was included in a second PCR lasting 7 to 11 cycles. In TCRdb, the 5' RACE reads were re-called with MiXCR into one record per CDR3 protein. The sample has 890,000 or so distinct CDR3 sequences, roughly 60% seen once; the top ten hold 25% to 35%. The genes are TRBV3-1 and TRBJ2-3; TRBD2 matches 7 bases. Material: blood. The sequence was obtained from a man younger than 40 in good health. The CDR3 spells CASTQEVGRPPGTDTQYF. DNA of the CDR3: TGTGCCAGCACCCAAGAAGTCGGGAGGCCCCCAGGCACAGATACGCAGTATTTT.